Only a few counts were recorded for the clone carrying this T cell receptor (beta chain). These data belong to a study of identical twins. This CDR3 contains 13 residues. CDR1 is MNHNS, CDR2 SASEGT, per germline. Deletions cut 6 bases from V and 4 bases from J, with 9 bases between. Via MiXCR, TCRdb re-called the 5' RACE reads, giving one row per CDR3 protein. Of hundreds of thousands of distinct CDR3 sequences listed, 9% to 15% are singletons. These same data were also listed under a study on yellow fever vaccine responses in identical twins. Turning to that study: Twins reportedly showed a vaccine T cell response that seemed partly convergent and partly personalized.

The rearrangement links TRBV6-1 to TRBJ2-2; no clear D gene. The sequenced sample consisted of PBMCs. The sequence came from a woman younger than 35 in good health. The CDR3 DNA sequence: TGTGCCAGCAGGCCCCTCGGCACCGGGGAGCTGTTTTTT. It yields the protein CASRPLGTGELFF.